One TCR beta chain is described in this entry. Its antigen is unknown. Per germline, CDR1 SGHDT and CDR2 YYEEEE. V lost 4 bases to trimming and J lost 0 bases, with 19 bases between them. The CDR3 is made up of 18 amino acids. Data came from immunoSEQ multiplex PCR; TCRdb stores just in-frame clones and leaves some out. Counted here are around 200,000 clones, approximately 91% occurring once; the ten biggest clones make up roughly 0.99%. This entry is derived from a study of T cell responses to AZD1222 COVID-19 vaccine. Study as a whole: It was second doses at about 4 or about 12 weeks that were pooled. Study results and limitations: There were vaccine-associated CD4 TCRs across spike, dominant at 160-218 and 743-854. Close to half of all spike-specific TCRs reportedly target regions of the variants that are unmutated.

The TCR sequence derives from an adult in good health. The specimen comprised peripheral blood, sampled on day 0 of AZD1222 vaccination. The gene calls are TRBV5-6 and TRBJ2-2, with a weak D call TRBD2 (6 bases). CDR3 nucleotides: TGTGCCAGCAGCGCAATAAGGGGAGGAACAGCGAACACCGGGGAGCTGTTTTTT. As protein: CASSAIRGGTANTGELFF.